This record covers a single TCR beta chain. Antigen specificity is unknown. J gave up 7 bases and V 1 base, and 3 bases lay outside the gene matches. This CDR3 spans 15 amino acids. CDR1 is SGHTA, CDR2 FQGNSA, per germline. The sample belongs to a study of CD8 T cells in ankylosing spondylitis. Findings and limits, study-wide: In synovial fluid and blood from reactive arthritis, some motif variants were previously reported. CD8+ cells made up the disease-linked clones, which were relatively rare in peripheral blood. One TCR beta motif, made up of several highly homologous variants, appeared characteristic of ankylosing spondylitis blood.

In making TCR beta libraries, quantitative 5'-RACE with molecular barcodes was used. In TCRdb, the 5' RACE reads were re-called with MiXCR into one record per CDR3 protein. Seen here are approximately 550,000 distinct CDR3 sequences, roughly 13% observed once, and the top ten hold over 6.5%. The V and J genes are TRBV7-2 and TRBJ2-1; TRBD2 agrees at 11 bases. This clonotype was sampled from a male donor with ankylosing spondylitis. The sequenced sample was blood, either unsorted or a sorted T cell fraction (not recorded which). CDR3 amino acids: CASSLVAGGVNEQFF. As DNA, the CDR3 is TGTGCCAGCAGCTTAGTAGCGGGAGGGGTAAATGAGCAGTTCTTC.